The present TCR beta chain was sequenced within a study of blood T cell repertoires in COVID-19 (dated by TCRdb to about 2020). With regard to the full study: The collaborator samples originated in the United States, Italy and Spain and spanned the acute and convalescent phases of COVID-19. HLA class I and class II types, where available, came from metadata supplied by the sample provider rather than from assay-based typing. The sample metadata nearly always contained a de-identified subject ID, COVID-19 status, age in years and sex. The samples were drawn from two sources: the first 160 participants of the ongoing ImmuneRACE study, and 1,200 or so subjects contributed by 6 global collaborators. The dataset comprised deeply sampled blood TCRbeta repertoires from subjects exposed to, actively infected with, or recovered from COVID-19. The repertoires were released in a freely available public database meant as a resource for research on the immune response to SARS-CoV-2. The prospective study material was composed of cDNA or gDNA derived from T cells, B-cell-depleted T cells, or PBMCs. Paper-wide results and their limitations: The quantity of clinical and demographic metadata differed by source and by participant and was supplied without curation.

Enrolling through a virtual design, the prospective study's participants ranged in age from about 18 to 89 years and lived across some 23 United States geographic areas. In the prospective study, cohorts were assigned on the basis of participant-reported clinical history obtained from a screening survey and a study questionnaire. Exposed participants had been in contact with someone with a PCR-confirmed or clinician-diagnosed COVID-19 case within 2 weeks of study entry. Mobile phlebotomists in the prospective study collected whole blood, serum and a nasopharyngeal or oropharyngeal swab from every participant. Participants in the prospective study had the option to provide additional blood draws and questionnaires over a 2-month period. Before DNA extraction, prospective study blood samples were shipped either frozen or at room temperature. As concerns this clone: Its antigen has not been determined. No base-level quality is on record; no much larger clone is a single base apart.

TCRbeta CDR3 regions were amplified from genomic DNA by means of the immunoSEQ Assay, a bias-controlled multiplex PCR. On the study's bioinformatics: The number of nucleated cells in each sample was estimated by amplification of reference gene primers within the assay. To quantify the absolute abundance of each unique TCRbeta CDR3 rearrangement, sequence reads were collapsed and filtered. Productive Simpson clonality was computed per sample as the square root of Simpson's diversity index over productive rearrangements. TCRdb carries this immuneACCESS record with in-frame sequences only. Its versions omit some clonotypes, under half of them owing to an unresolved V gene in the studies checked, with the rest unexplained. V, J and clone size are taken as reported in that table, and D and trimming were inferred from the DNA itself. A total of 200,000 to 250,000 clones appear in this sample, 80% to 90% of them only once. In total, the top ten clones hold about 3.5% of the sample.

From V the trimming removes 5 bases and from J it removes 6 bases, while the gene matches leave 12 bases of the junction unaccounted for. As encoded in the germline V gene, CDR1 is SNHLY while CDR2 is FYNNEI. Its CDR3 holds 15 amino acids, cysteine through phenylalanine. The entry retains the CDR3 DNA only, 45 bases that are in frame from base 1. The source material was PBMCs or T cells enriched from blood (not recorded which). Recombination connected TRBV2 to TRBJ1-1; 7 bases in between match TRBD1. This sequence was found in a woman aged 25 to 39 who had been exposed to COVID-19. The CDR3: CASSLTGSRSPEAFF. The DNA sequence is TGTGCCAGCAGTTTGACAGGGTCTAGATCGCCTGAAGCTTTCTTT. With the rest looked up from the reference TRBV2 and TRBJ1-1 genes rather than sequenced, the full variable domain is EPEVTQTPSHQVTQMGQEVILRCVPISNHLYFYWYRQILGQKVEFLVSFYNNEISEKSEIFDDQFSVERPDGSNFTLKIRSTKLEDSAMYFCASSLTGSRSPEAFFGQGTRLTVV.